This T cell receptor beta chain was sequenced for a study of CD8 T cells in ankylosing spondylitis. Overall study results and limits: Matched ankylosing spondylitis synovial fluid reportedly showed significant enrichment of disease-linked clones. A TCR beta motif of under ten highly homologous variants seemed to mark ankylosing spondylitis blood.

Libraries for TCR beta were made by quantitative 5'-RACE with molecular barcodes. A single record per CDR3 protein comes from TCRdb applying MiXCR to the 5' RACE reads. The sample gives under 450,000 distinct CDR3 sequences, roughly 22% of which show up once; about 12% is in the top ten. Details on this clonotype: Its antigen is not known.

The CDR3 spans 13 residues. V lost 3 bases to trimming and J lost 5 bases, with 11 bases between them. Germline assignment: CDR1 MGHDK and CDR2 SYGVNS. The chain has TRBV25-1 and TRBJ2-7; a weak D match, TRBD2 (6 bases). This clonotype was sampled from a male donor with ankylosing spondylitis or in good health (not recorded which). The sequenced sample consisted of blood, either unsorted or a sorted T cell fraction (not recorded which). The CDR3 nucleotides read TGTGCCAGCAGTGAGCGGGCTAGCGACGAGCAGTACTTC. This translates into CASSERASDEQYF.